This record concerns one T cell receptor (beta chain) sequence. Its matching antigen is unknown. This specimen comes from a study of T-cell memory formation after mild COVID-19. Study-wide results and limits: CD4+ clones that contracted lay mainly in CM and EM; CD8+ ones lay in EMRA.

TCRdb reprocessed the 5' RACE reads with MiXCR, giving one entry per CDR3 protein. The data contain under 110,000 distinct CDR3 sequences, 9.5% to 15% of them singletons. The CDR3 is 18 amino acids. The germline V gene encodes CDR1 SNHLY and CDR2 FYNNEI. Trimming removed 5 bases from V and 2 bases from J; junction bases left unmatched: 8. The chain employs TRBV2 and TRBJ2-1; TRBD2 aligns across 14 bases. What was sequenced was PBMCs or a T cell subset sorted from them (not recorded which). This receptor was taken from an adult woman who had mild COVID-19 (a few samples of this study predate the infection). Cell type and time point are not known. CDR3 coding DNA: TGTGCCAGCAGTAAGACTAGCGGGGGGGCCTGGCCCTACAATGAGCAGTTCTTC. Translation: CASSKTSGGAWPYNEQFF.